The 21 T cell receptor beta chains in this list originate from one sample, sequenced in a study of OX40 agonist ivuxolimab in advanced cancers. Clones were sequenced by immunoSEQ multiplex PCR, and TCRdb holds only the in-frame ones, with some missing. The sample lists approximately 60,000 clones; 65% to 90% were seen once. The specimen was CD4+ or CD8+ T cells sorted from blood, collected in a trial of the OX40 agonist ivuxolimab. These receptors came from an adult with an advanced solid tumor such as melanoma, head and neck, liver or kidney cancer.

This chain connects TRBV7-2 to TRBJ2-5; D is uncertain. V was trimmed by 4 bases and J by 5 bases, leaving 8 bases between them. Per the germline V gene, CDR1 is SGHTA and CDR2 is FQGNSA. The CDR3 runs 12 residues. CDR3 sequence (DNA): TGTGCCAGCAGCTATACCCGGGAGACCCAGTACTTC. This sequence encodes CASSYTRETQYF.

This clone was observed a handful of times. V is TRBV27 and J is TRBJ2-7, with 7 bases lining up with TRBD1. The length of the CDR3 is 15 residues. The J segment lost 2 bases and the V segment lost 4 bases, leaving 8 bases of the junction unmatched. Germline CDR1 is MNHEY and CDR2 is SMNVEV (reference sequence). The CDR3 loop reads CASSSRNDRAYEQYF. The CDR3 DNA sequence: TGTGCCAGCAGTTCCAGGAACGACAGGGCCTACGAGCAGTACTTC.

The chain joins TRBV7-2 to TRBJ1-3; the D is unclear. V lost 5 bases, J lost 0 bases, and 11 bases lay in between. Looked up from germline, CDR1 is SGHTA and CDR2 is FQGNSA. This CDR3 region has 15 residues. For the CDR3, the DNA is TGTGCCAGCAGCAGTCATGAGAGCTCTGGAAACACCATATATTTT. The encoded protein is CASSSHESSGNTIYF.

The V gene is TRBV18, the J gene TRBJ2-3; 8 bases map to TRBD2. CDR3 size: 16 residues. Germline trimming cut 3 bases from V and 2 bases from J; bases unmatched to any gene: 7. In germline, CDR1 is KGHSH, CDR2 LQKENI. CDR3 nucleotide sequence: TGTGCCAGCTCACCTGGACTAGCAGCAATCACAGATACGCAGTATTTT. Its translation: CASSPGLAAITDTQYF.

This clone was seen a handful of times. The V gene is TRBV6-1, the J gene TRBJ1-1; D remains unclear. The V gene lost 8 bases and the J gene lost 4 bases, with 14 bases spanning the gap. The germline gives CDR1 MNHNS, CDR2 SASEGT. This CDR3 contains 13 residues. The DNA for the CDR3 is TGTGCCAGCGGAAAGGAGGCGGGCACTGAAGCTTTCTTT. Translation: CASGKEAGTEAFF.

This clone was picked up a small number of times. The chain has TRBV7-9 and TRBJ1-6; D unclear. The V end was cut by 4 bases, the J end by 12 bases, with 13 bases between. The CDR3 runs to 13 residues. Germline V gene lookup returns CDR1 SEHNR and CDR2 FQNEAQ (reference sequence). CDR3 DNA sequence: TGTGCCAGCAGCTACGAACCCCAACAACCCCTCCACTTT. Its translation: CASSYEPQQPLHF.

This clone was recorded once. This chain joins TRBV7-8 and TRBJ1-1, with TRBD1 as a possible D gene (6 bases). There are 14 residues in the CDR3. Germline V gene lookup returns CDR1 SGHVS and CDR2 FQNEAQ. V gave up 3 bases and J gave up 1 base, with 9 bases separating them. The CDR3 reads CASSFGGQNTEAFF. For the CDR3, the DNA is TGTGCCAGCAGCTTTGGGGGACAGAACACTGAAGCTTTCTTT.

The CDR3 loop is CASSRRGGTDTQYF. CDR3 sequence (DNA): TGTGCCAGTAGTAGGCGGGGGGGCACAGATACGCAGTATTTT. This rearrangement joins TRBV19 to TRBJ2-3; 8 nucleotides agree with TRBD2. Trimming removed 4 bases from V and 1 base from J; junction bases left unmatched: 1. Germline V gene data show CDR1 as LNHDA and CDR2 as SQIVND (reference sequence). CDR3 length equals 14 residues.

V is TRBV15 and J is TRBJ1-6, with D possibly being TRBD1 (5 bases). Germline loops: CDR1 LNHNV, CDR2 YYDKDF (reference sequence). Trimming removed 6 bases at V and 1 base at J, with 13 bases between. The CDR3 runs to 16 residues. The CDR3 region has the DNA TGTGCCACCAGAGTGCAGGGAGGGTCCTATAATTCACCCCTCCACTTT. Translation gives CATRVQGGSYNSPLHF.

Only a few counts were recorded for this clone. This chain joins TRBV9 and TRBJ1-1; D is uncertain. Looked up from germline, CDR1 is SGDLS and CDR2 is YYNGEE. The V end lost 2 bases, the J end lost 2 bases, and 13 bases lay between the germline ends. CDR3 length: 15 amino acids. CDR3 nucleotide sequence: TGTGCCAGCAGCGTTGGTGTAAGAAGTAACACTGAAGCTTTCTTT. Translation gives CASSVGVRSNTEAFF.

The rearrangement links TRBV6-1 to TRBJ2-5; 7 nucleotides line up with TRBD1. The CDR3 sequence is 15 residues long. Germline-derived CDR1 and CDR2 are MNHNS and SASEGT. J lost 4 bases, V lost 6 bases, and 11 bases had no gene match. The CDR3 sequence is CASRTTGDWAETQYF. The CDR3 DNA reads TGTGCCAGCAGGACTACAGGGGATTGGGCAGAGACCCAGTACTTC.

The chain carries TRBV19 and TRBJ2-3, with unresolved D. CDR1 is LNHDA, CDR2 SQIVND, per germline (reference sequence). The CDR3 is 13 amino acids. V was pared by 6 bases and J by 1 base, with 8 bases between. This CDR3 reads CASRALGTDTQYF. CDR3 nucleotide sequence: TGTGCCAGTAGGGCTTTGGGCACAGATACGCAGTATTTT.

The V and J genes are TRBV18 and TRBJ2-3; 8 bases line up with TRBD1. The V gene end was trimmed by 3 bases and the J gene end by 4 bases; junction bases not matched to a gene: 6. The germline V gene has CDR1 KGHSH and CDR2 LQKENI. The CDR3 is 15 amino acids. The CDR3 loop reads CASSPGQDAADTQYF. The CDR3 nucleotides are TGTGCCAGCTCACCGGGACAGGATGCGGCAGATACGCAGTATTTT. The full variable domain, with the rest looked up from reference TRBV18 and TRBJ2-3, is NAGVMQNPRHLVRRRGQEARLRCSPMKGHSHVYWYRQLPEEGLKFMVYLQKENIIDESGMPKERFSAEFPKEGPSILRIQQVVRGDSAAYFCASSPGQDAADTQYFGPGTRLTVL.

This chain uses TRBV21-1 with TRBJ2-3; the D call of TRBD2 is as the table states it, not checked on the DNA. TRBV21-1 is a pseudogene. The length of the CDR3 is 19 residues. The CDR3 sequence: CASSKRLAGGPEGTDTQYF. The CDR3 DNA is TGTGCCAGCAGCAAACGGCTAGCGGGAGGGCCGGAGGGGACAGATACGCAGTATTTT.

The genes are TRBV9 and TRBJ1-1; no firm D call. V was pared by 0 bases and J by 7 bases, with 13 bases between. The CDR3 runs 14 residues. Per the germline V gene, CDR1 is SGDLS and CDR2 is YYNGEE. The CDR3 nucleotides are TGTGCCAGCAGCGTAGACCCGCGCCCGCATGAAGCTTTCTTT. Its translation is CASSVDPRPHEAFF.

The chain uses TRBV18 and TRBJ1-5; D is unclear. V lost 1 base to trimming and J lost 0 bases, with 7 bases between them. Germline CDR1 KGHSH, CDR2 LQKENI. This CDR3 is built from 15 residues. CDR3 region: CASSPQTVSNQPQHF. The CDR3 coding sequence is TGTGCCAGCTCACCACAGACCGTTAGCAATCAGCCCCAGCATTTT.

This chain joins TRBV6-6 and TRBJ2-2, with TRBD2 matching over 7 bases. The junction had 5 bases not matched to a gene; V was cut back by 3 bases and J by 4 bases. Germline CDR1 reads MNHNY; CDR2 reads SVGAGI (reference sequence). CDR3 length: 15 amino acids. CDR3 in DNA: TGTGCCAGCAGTTATTCGGGGGAGGGCACCGGGGAGCTGTTTTTT. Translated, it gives CASSYSGEGTGELFF.

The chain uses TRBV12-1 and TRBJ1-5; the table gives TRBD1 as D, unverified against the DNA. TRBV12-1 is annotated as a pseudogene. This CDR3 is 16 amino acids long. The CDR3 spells CASSLLDRHSNQPQHF. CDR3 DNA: TGTGCCAGCAGCCTATTAGACAGGCATAGCAATCAGCCCCAGCATTTT.

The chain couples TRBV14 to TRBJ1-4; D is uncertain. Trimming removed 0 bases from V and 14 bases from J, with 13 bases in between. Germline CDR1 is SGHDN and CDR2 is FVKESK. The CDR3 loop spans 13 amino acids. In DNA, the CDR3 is TGTGCCAGCAGCCAAGATAAGGGAGGAAGCCTGTTTTTT. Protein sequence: CASSQDKGGSLFF. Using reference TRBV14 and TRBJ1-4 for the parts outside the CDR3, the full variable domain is EAGVTQFPSHSVIEKGQTVTLRCDPISGHDNLYWYRRVMGKEIKFLLHFVKESKQDESGMPNNRFLAERTGGTYSTLKVQPAELEDSGVYFCASSQDKGGSLFFGSGTQLSVL.

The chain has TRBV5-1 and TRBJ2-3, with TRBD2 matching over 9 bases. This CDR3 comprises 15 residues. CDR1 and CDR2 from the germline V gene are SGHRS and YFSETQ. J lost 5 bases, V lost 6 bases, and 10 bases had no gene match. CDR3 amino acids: CASTHIAGAEDTQYF. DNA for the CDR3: TGCGCCAGCACACACATAGCGGGGGCCGAAGATACGCAGTATTTT.

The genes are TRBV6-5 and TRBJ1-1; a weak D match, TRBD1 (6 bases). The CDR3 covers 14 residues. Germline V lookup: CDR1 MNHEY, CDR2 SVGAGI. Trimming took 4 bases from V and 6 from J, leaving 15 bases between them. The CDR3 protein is CASSSLGGQAEAFF. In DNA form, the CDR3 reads TGTGCCAGCAGTTCCCTTGGGGGGCAGGCTGAAGCTTTCTTT.